The 6 T cell receptor beta chains presented below share a single source sample, sequenced in a study of shared clonotypes between healthy human individuals. The naive CD8 population came from CD45RO-negative cells selected for CCR7, without terminally differentiated effector memory CD45RA+ cells. Method: immunoSEQ multiplex PCR; TCRdb's copy keeps in-frame clones and lacks some. The table records 800,000 to 950,000 clones, 96% of them present only once. Sequenced material: naive CD8+ T cells sorted from blood. These receptor sequences come from a man aged 25-45 years in good health.

The V gene is TRBV11-2, the J gene TRBJ2-3; D is uncertain. V lost 2 bases to trimming and J lost 5 bases, with 8 bases between them. The germline gives CDR1 SGHAT, CDR2 FQNNGV. The CDR3 consists of 13 residues. CDR3 amino acids: CASSLYDKDTQYF. The CDR3 nucleotides are TGTGCCAGCAGCTTATATGATAAAGATACGCAGTATTTT.

The V and J genes are TRBV6-1 and TRBJ2-2, with D possibly being TRBD2 (6 bases). The germline CDR1 and CDR2 sequences are MNHNS and SASEGT. V lost 4 bases, J lost 0 bases, and 18 bases lay in between. The CDR3 spans 18 residues. CDR3 coding DNA: TGTGCCAGCAGTGCCATAACTCCGGGACTGTCGAACACCGGGGAGCTGTTTTTT. It codes for CASSAITPGLSNTGELFF.

V usage is TRBV29-1 and J usage is TRBJ2-7, with D perhaps assigned TRBD1 or TRBD2 (5 bases each). Germline CDR1 reads SQVTM; CDR2 reads ANQGSEA. V shed 3 bases and J shed 3 bases, with 24 bases lying between them. This CDR3 spans 17 amino acids. Here the CDR3 DNA reads TGCAGCGTTGAGTTTGGGGACGCGTATTCGCTAGGCTACGAGCAGTACTTC. Translated: CSVEFGDAYSLGYEQYF.

CDR3 region: CASSPKGLDEAYEQYF. CDR3 DNA sequence: TGTGCCAGCAGCCCTAAGGGGCTAGATGAGGCCTACGAGCAGTACTTC. V and J are TRBV7-9 and TRBJ2-7, with D perhaps matching TRBD1 (5 bases). The CDR3 has 16 residues. CDR1 and CDR2 from the germline V gene are SEHNR and FQNEAQ (reference sequence). Trimming stripped 5 bases from V and 2 bases from J, with 19 bases between. The whole variable domain, remainder taken from reference TRBV7-9 and TRBJ2-7, is DTGVSQNPRHKITKRGQNVTFRCDPISEHNRLYWYRQTLGQGPEFLTYFQNEAQLEKSRLLSDRFSAERPKGSFSTLEIQRTEQGDSAMYLCASSPKGLDEAYEQYFGPGTRLTVT.

V and J are TRBV6-1 and TRBJ2-7; D remains unclear. The CDR3 spans 12 residues. Trimming pared 7 bases from V and 2 bases from J, leaving 9 bases between. Germline values: CDR1 MNHNS, CDR2 SASEGT. CDR3 in amino acids: CASNLRAYEQYF. CDR3 sequence (DNA): TGTGCCAGCAACCTCCGGGCCTACGAGCAGTACTTC.

The gene calls are TRBV6-5 and TRBJ2-5; D possibly corresponds to TRBD1 (5 bases). The CDR3 is made up of 13 amino acids. Germline V gives CDR1 MNHEY, CDR2 SVGAGI. V shed 8 bases and J shed 2 bases, with 12 bases lying between them. The CDR3 nucleotides are TGTGCCAGCGGGGCATCCGGTCAAGAGACCCAGTACTTC. This gives the protein CASGASGQETQYF.